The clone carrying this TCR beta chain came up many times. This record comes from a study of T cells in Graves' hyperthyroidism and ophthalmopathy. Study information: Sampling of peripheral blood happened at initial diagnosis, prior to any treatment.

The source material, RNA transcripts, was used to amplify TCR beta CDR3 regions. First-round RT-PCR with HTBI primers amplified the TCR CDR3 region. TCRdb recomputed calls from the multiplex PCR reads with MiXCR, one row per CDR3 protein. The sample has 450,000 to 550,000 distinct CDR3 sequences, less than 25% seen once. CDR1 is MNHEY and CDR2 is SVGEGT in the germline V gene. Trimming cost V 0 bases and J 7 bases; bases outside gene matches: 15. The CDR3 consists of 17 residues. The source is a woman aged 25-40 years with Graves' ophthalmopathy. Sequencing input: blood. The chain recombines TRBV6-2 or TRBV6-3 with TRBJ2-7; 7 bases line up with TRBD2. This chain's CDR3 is CASSYSSGDATTGEQYF. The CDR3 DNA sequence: TGTGCCAGCAGTTACTCGAGCGGGGACGCTACTACGGGGGAGCAGTACTTC.